This passage covers 18 T cell receptor beta chains from one sample sequenced in a study of T cell responses to AZD1222 COVID-19 vaccine. Measured with immunoSEQ multiplex PCR; TCRdb has only the in-frame clones, and not every one. Of 120,000 or so clones in the sample, approximately 90% were seen once. This sample comprised peripheral blood, obtained on day 0 of MenACWY control vaccination. Receptors were obtained from an adult in good health.

The chain joins TRBV9 to TRBJ2-3; possibly TRBD1 or TRBD2 for D (6 bases each). The CDR3 is 18 amino acids. Germline CDR1 and CDR2: SGDLS and YYNGEE. Trimming took off 6 bases at V and 1 base at J, with 24 bases between the two ends. The CDR3 loop is CASTKRGGSGAGTDTQYF. The CDR3 DNA reads TGTGCCAGCACCAAACGAGGGGGTAGCGGAGCCGGCACAGATACGCAGTATTTT.

Only a few counts were recorded for this clone. The chain links TRBV5-1 to TRBJ1-2, with D possibly matching TRBD1 (6 bases). CDR3 size: 13 residues. Trimming stripped 4 bases from V and 13 bases from J, with 20 bases between. Germline CDR1 reads SGHRS; CDR2 reads YFSETQ. The CDR3 DNA follows: TGCGCCAGCAGCCCTAGGACAGAAGGCATTGTCACCTTC. Protein: CASSPRTEGIVTF.

The sample holds a few counts of this clone. The chain recombines TRBV5-4 with TRBJ1-1; 11 bases are shared with TRBD1. In germline, CDR1 is SGHNT, CDR2 YYREEE (reference sequence). The ends lost 4 bases at V and 4 bases at J; junction bases unmatched: 3. The CDR3 has 14 residues. The CDR3 is CASSPGTGGTEAFF. CDR3 coding DNA: TGTGCCAGCAGCCCCGGGACAGGGGGCACTGAAGCTTTCTTT.

The J gene is TRBJ1-2, the V gene TRBV19; D remains ambiguous. The CDR3 loop spans 13 amino acids. Trimming left V 1 base short and J 10 bases short, with 13 bases between. From germline, CDR1 is LNHDA and CDR2 SQIVND (reference sequence). The CDR3 DNA sequence: TGTGCCAGTAGTATAGCGGGCGGCTCTGACTACACCTTC. It specifies CASSIAGGSDYTF.

The chain couples TRBV11-2 to TRBJ1-1; D is perhaps TRBD1 (5 bases). V was clipped by 6 bases and J by 3 bases, with 20 bases between them. Germline V CDR1 and CDR2: SGHAT, FQNNGV. This CDR3 comprises 16 residues. The CDR3 loop reads CASSKGRGMGHTEAFF. The CDR3, as DNA: TGTGCCAGCAGTAAAGGGAGGGGAATGGGTCACACTGAAGCTTTCTTT.

The chain is built from TRBV2 and TRBJ1-3; a possible D gene is TRBD1 (5 bases). With 0 bases removed from V and 10 bases from J, the gap between germline ends came to 16 bases. Per germline, CDR1 SNHLY and CDR2 FYNNEI. This CDR3 is built from 15 residues. The CDR3 DNA reads as TGTGCCAGCAGTGAAGCGCCAGGGCGCGTTGGAACCATATATTTT. Translating gives CASSEAPGRVGTIYF.

The chain couples TRBV12-3 or TRBV12-4 to TRBJ1-5, with D possibly being TRBD1 (5 bases). V was trimmed by 4 bases and J by 6 bases, leaving 10 bases between them. CDR3 size: 13 residues. CDR3 protein: CASSYGGVQPQHF. The CDR3 DNA reads as TGTGCCAGCAGTTACGGAGGGGTTCAGCCCCAGCATTTT.

A word on this clone: Other DNA variants within this sample encode the same CDR3. The chain couples TRBV30 to TRBJ2-5, with D tentatively TRBD2 (5 bases). This CDR3 region has 13 residues. From germline, CDR1 is GTSNPN and CDR2 SVGIG (reference sequence). Trimming removed 1 base from V and 5 bases from J, with 11 bases in between. The CDR3, as DNA: TGTGCCTGGAGTGGCCCCCGGGGTGAGACCCAGTACTTC. Protein sequence: CAWSGPRGETQYF. The variable domain in full, completed from reference TRBV30 and TRBJ2-5, reads SQTIHQWPATLVQPVGSPLSLECTVEGTSNPNLYWYRQAAGRGLQLLFYSVGIGQISSEVPQNLSASRPQDRQFILSSKKLLLSDSGFYLCAWSGPRGETQYFGPGTRLLVL.

The CDR3, as DNA: TGTGCCAGCAGCTTGGAACAGGAGTATGGCTACACCTTC. Translated, it gives CASSLEQEYGYTF. V usage is TRBV5-4 and J usage is TRBJ1-2; D perhaps matches TRBD1 (5 bases). Deletions cut 0 bases from V and 5 bases from J, with 8 bases between. The CDR3 runs to 13 residues. The germline V gene has CDR1 SGHNT and CDR2 YYREEE (reference sequence). Full variable domain (missing parts from reference TRBV5-4 and TRBJ1-2): ETGVTQSPTHLIKTRGQQVTLRCSSQSGHNTVSWYQQALGQGPQFIFQYYREEENGRGNFPPRFSGLQFPNYSSELNVNALELDDSALYLCASSLEQEYGYTFGSGTRLTVV.

The V gene is TRBV2, the J gene TRBJ1-6; D is unclear. V gave up 4 bases and J gave up 13 bases, with 8 bases separating them. The CDR3 totals 11 residues. The V gene's germline CDR1 is SNHLY and CDR2 FYNNEI. The CDR3 here is CASSGRIPLHF. CDR3 nucleotide sequence: TGTGCCAGCAGTGGTCGCATCCCCCTCCACTTT.

This chain's CDR3 is CASSFVAGTSNSPLHF. The CDR3 bases are TGTGCCAGCAGCTTCGTCGCCGGGACCTCTAATTCACCCCTCCACTTT. This sequence joins TRBV5-8 and TRBJ1-6; D might be TRBD1 (5 bases). This CDR3 contains 16 residues. Germline values: CDR1 SGHTS, CDR2 YDEGEE. The V end lost 2 bases, the J end lost 6 bases, and 15 bases lay between the germline ends.

The CDR3 region has the DNA TGTGCCAGTAGTATCCGGGGCGCGGGAGTCTCCTACAATGAGCAGTTCTTC. Residues: CASSIRGAGVSYNEQFF. The gene calls are TRBV19 and TRBJ2-1; 7 bases line up with TRBD2. Germline-derived CDR1 and CDR2 are LNHDA and SQIVND (reference sequence). This CDR3 has 17 amino acids. J gave up 0 bases and V 3 bases, and 8 bases lay outside the gene matches. The complete variable domain, with remaining parts taken from reference TRBV19 and TRBJ2-1, reads DGGITQSPKYLFRKEGQNVTLSCEQNLNHDAMYWYRQDPGQGLRLIYYSQIVNDFQKGDIAEGYSVSREKKESFPLTVTSAQKNPTAFYLCASSIRGAGVSYNEQFFGPGTRLTVL.

The V gene is TRBV7-2, the J gene TRBJ2-1; D may be TRBD2 (6 bases). Trimming took 5 bases from V and 13 from J, leaving 15 bases between them. CDR1 SGHTA and CDR2 FQGNSA come from the germline V gene. The CDR3 is 12 amino acids. CDR3 sequence reads: CASSPRLDFQFF. DNA of the CDR3: TGTGCCAGCAGCCCACGACTAGATTTTCAGTTCTTC.

J is TRBJ1-1 and V is TRBV7-9; D is perhaps TRBD1 (5 bases). Germline lookup yields CDR1 SEHNR and CDR2 FQNEAQ (reference sequence). Trimming removed 1 base at V and 5 bases at J, with 8 bases between. This CDR3 has 13 amino acids. This CDR3 reads CASSLGGGTEAFF. CDR3 bases: TGTGCCAGCAGCTTAGGCGGGGGGACTGAAGCTTTCTTT.

In this sample, this clone turned up once. The chain uses TRBV5-1 and TRBJ1-1; no reliable D call. The CDR3 contains 11 residues. The V and J ends lost 1 base and 2 bases respectively, with 0 bases between them. Germline V gene sequence: CDR1 SGHRS, CDR2 YFSETQ. DNA for the CDR3: TGCGCCAGCAGCTTGAACACTGAAGCTTTCTTT. Amino acids: CASSLNTEAFF.

The V gene is TRBV24-1, the J gene TRBJ1-5; 7 bases map to TRBD1. Germline V CDR1 and CDR2: KGHDR, SFDVKD. Trimming took 7 bases from V and 4 from J; bases not matched to a gene: 3. This CDR3 has 13 residues. CDR3 DNA sequence: TGTGCCACCAGCCGACAGGGTAATCAGCCCCAGCATTTT. The encoded protein is CATSRQGNQPQHF.

The gene calls are TRBV5-1 and TRBJ2-3; 14 bases agree with TRBD2. Germline V CDR1 and CDR2: SGHRS, YFSETQ. The trim removed 4 bases at V and 3 bases at J, leaving 13 bases unmatched. The CDR3 has 19 amino acids. The CDR3 spells CASSRNAGGLAGVTDTQYF. In DNA form, the CDR3 reads TGCGCCAGCAGCCGAAACGCCGGGGGACTAGCGGGAGTTACAGATACGCAGTATTTT.

V usage is TRBV3-1 (or the pseudogene TRBV3-2) and J usage is TRBJ2-1; D tentatively fits TRBD1 or TRBD2 (5 bases each). Germline CDR1 is LGHDT and CDR2 is YNNKEL (reference sequence). The CDR3 spans 15 residues. V was pared by 4 bases and J by 6 bases, with 16 bases between. The CDR3 region is CASSLRDAVPNEQFF. CDR3 DNA sequence: TGTGCCAGCAGCCTCCGGGACGCCGTTCCCAATGAGCAGTTCTTC.